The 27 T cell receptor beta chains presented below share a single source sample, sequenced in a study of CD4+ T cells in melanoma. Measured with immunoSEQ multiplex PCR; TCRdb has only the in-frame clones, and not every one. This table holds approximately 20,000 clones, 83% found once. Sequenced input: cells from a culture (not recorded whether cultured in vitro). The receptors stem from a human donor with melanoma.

CDR3 residues: CASSLVAGYTGELFF. CDR3 DNA: TGCGCCAGCAGCTTGGTGGCAGGTTACACCGGGGAGCTGTTTTTT. The chain couples TRBV5-1 to TRBJ2-2, with no clear D. Germline CDR1 SGHRS, CDR2 YFSETQ. The CDR3 consists of 15 residues. Trimming left V 0 bases short and J 3 bases short, with 9 bases between.

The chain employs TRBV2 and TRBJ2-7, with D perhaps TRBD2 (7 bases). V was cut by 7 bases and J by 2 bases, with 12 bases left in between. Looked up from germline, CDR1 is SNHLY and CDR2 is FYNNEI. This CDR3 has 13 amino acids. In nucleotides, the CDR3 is TGTGCCAGCACGGGGGGCCTAACCTACGAGCAGTACTTC. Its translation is CASTGGLTYEQYF.

In DNA form, the CDR3 reads TGTGCCAGCAGCGTGGGACAGGGCATTAATGAAAAACTGTTTTTT. Its protein product is CASSVGQGINEKLFF. The J gene is TRBJ1-4, the V gene TRBV9; TRBD1 matches at 9 bases. Germline V gives CDR1 SGDLS, CDR2 YYNGEE. The CDR3 runs to 15 residues. Germline trimming cut 2 bases from V and 4 bases from J; bases unmatched to any gene: 3. The variable domain in full, completed from reference TRBV9 and TRBJ1-4, reads DSGVTQTPKHLITATGQRVTLRCSPRSGDLSVYWYQQSLDQGLQFLIQYYNGEERAKGNILERFSAQQFPDLHSELNLSSLELGDSALYFCASSVGQGINEKLFFGSGTQLSVL.

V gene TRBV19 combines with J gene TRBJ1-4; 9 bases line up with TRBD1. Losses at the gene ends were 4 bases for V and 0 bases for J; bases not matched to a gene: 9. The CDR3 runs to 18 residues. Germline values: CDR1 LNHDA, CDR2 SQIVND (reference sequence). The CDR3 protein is CASSTNTGGGATNEKLFF. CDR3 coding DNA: TGTGCCAGTAGTACGAATACAGGGGGCGGCGCAACTAATGAAAAACTGTTTTTT.

The CDR3 DNA reads TGTGCCAGCAGTGAGTGGGGGGGGGACGAGCAGTACTTC. Protein product: CASSEWGGDEQYF. This sequence joins TRBV2 and TRBJ2-7, with 7 bases matching TRBD2. Germline CDR1 is SNHLY and CDR2 is FYNNEI. The CDR3 sequence is 13 residues long. The V and J ends lost 3 bases and 5 bases, in that order; junction bases with no gene match: 4.

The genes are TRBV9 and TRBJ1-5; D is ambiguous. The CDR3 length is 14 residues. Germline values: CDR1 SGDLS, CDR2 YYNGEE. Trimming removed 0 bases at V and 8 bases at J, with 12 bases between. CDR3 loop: CASSVGIAREPQHF. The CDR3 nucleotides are TGTGCCAGCAGCGTAGGAATCGCCCGGGAGCCCCAGCATTTT.

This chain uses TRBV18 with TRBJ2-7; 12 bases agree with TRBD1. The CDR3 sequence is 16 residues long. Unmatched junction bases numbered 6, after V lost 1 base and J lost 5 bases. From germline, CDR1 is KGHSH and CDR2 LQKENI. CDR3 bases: TGTGCCAGCTCACCACGGCGGGACAGGGGGCGTAACGAGCAGTACTTC. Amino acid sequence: CASSPRRDRGRNEQYF.

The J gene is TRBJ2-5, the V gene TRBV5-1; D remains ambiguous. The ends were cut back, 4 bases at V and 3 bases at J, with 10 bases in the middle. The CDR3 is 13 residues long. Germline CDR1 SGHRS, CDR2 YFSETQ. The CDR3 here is CASSLPGEETQYF. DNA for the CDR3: TGCGCCAGCAGCCTGCCCGGAGAAGAGACCCAGTACTTC. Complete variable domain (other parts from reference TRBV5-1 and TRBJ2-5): KAGVTQTPRYLIKTRGQQVTLSCSPISGHRSVSWYQQTPGQGLQFLFEYFSETQRNKGNFPGRFSGRQFSNSRSEMNVSTLELGDSALYLCASSLPGEETQYFGPGTRLLVL.

This CDR3 is CASSPYRDGTEAFF. CDR3 coding DNA: TGTGCCAGCTCACCCTACAGAGATGGCACTGAAGCTTTCTTT. V and J are TRBV18 and TRBJ1-1, with D uncertain. Trimming stripped 3 bases from V and 4 bases from J, with 12 bases between. The V gene's germline CDR1 is KGHSH and CDR2 LQKENI. The CDR3 extends over 14 amino acids.

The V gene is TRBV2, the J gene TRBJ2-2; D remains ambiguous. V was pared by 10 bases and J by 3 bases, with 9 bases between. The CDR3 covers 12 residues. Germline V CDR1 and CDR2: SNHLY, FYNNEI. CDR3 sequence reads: CATLPDTGELFF. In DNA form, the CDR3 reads TGTGCCACCCTTCCCGACACCGGGGAGCTGTTTTTT.

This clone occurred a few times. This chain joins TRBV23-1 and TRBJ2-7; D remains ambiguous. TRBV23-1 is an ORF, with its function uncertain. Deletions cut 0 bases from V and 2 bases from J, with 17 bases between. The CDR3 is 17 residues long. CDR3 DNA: TGCGCCAGCAGTCAATCAATCGCCCAGGAAAATACCTACGAGCAGTACTTC. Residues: CASSQSIAQENTYEQYF.

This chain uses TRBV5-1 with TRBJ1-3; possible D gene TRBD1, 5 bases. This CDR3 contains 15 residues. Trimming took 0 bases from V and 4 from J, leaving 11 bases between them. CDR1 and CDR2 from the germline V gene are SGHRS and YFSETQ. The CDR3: CASSLAAGYGNTIYF. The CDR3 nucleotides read TGCGCCAGCAGCTTGGCGGCAGGGTACGGAAACACCATATATTTT.

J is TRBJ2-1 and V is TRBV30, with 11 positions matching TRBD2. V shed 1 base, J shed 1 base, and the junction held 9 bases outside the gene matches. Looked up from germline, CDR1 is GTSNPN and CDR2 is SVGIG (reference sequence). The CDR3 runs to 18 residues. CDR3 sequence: CAWSASSGGALSYNEQFF. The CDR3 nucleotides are TGTGCCTGGAGTGCCAGTAGCGGGGGGGCCCTTTCCTACAATGAGCAGTTCTTC.

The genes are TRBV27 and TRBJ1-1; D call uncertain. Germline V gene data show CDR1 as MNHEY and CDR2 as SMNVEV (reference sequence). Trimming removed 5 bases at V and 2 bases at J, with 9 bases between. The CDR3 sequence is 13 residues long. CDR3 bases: TGTGCCAGCAGTCGGTACAAAAACACTGAAGCTTTCTTT. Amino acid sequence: CASSRYKNTEAFF.

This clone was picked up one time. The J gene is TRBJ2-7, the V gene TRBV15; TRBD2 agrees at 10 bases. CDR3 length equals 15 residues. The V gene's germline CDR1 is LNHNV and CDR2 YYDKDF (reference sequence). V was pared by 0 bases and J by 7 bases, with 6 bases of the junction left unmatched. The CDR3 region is CATSRDWSSGGEQYF. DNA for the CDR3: TGTGCCACCAGCAGAGATTGGTCTAGCGGGGGAGAGCAGTACTTC.

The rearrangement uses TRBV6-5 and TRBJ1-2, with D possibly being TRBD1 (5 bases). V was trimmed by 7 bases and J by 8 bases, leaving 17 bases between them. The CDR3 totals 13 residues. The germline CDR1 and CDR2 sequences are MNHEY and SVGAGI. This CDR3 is CASNGGSSLGYTF. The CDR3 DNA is TGTGCCAGCAATGGGGGGAGCTCCCTAGGCTACACCTTC.

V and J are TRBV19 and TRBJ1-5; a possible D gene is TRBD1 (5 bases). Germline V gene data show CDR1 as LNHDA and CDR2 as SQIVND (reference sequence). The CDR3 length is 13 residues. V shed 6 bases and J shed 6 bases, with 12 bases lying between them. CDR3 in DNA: TGTGCCAGTAGGTCTCTCGGGGGTCAGCCCCAGCATTTT. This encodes CASRSLGGQPQHF.

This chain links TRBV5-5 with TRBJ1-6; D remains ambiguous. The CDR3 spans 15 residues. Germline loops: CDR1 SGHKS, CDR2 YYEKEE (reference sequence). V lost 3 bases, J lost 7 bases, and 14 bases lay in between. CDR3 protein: CASSSRLQSNSPLHF. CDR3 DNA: TGTGCCAGCAGCTCTAGACTCCAGAGCAATTCACCCCTCCACTTT.

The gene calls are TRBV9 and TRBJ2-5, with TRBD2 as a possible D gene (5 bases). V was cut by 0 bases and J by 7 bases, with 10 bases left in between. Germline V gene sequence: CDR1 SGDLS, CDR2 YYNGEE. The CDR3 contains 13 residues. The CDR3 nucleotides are TGTGCCAGCAGCGTAGGAGGGTTGGGGACCCAGTACTTC. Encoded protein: CASSVGGLGTQYF.

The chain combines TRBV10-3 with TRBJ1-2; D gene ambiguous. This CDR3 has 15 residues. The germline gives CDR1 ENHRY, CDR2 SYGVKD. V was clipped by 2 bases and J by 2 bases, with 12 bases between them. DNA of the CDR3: TGTGCCATCAGTGAGCCGCAGGTGACCAACTATGGCTACACCTTC. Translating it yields CAISEPQVTNYGYTF.

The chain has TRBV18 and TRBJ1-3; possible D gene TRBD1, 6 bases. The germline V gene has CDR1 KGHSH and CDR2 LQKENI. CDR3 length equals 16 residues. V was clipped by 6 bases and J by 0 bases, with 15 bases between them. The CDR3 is CASSGQKKSSGNTIYF. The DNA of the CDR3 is TGTGCCAGCTCCGGACAGAAAAAGAGCTCTGGAAACACCATATATTTT.

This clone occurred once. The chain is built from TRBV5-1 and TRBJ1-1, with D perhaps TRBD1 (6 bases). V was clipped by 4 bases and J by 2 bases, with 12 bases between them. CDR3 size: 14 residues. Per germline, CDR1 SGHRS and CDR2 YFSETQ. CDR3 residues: CASSVGHLNTEAFF. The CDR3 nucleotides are TGCGCCAGCAGCGTGGGACACCTTAACACTGAAGCTTTCTTT.

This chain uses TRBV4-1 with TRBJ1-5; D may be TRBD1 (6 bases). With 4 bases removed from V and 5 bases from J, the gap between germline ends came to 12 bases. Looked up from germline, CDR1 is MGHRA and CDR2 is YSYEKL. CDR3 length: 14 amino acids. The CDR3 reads CASSPIYRDQPQHF. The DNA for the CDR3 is TGCGCCAGCAGCCCGATCTACAGGGATCAGCCCCAGCATTTT.

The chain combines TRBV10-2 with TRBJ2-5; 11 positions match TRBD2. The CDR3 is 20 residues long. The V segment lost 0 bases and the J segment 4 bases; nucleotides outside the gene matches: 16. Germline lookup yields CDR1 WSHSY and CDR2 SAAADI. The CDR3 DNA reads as TGCGCCAGCAGTGAGTCGAAAGGTCGACTAGCGGGGACCAGGCCAGAGACCCAGTACTTC. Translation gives CASSESKGRLAGTRPETQYF.

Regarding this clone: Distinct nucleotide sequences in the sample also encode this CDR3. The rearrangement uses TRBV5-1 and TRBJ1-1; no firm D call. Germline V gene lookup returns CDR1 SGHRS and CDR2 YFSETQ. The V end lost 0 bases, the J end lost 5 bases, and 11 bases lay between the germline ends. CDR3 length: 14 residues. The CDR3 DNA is TGCGCCAGCAGCTTGGGGGGATTAGGGACTGAAGCTTTCTTT. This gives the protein CASSLGGLGTEAFF.

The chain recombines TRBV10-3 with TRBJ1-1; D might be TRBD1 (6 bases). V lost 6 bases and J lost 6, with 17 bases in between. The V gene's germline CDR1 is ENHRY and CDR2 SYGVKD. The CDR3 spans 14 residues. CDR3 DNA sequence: TGTGCCATCAGGAAGGGACAAACGGATGCTGAAGCTTTCTTT. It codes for CAIRKGQTDAEAFF.

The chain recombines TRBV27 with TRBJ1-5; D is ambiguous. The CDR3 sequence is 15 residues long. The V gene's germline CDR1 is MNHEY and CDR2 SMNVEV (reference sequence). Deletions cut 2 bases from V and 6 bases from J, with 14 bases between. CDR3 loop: CASSLTFGNGQPQHF. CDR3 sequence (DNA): TGTGCCAGCAGTTTAACGTTCGGGAACGGTCAGCCCCAGCATTTT.